This T cell receptor beta chain emerged from a study of T cells in Graves' hyperthyroidism and ophthalmopathy. Using RNA transcripts as the source, TCR beta CDR3 regions were amplified. The primer set for the first-round RT-PCR of the TCR CDR3 was HTBI. TCRdb independently ran MiXCR on the multiplex PCR reads; one entry per CDR3 protein. This repertoire shows about 640,000 distinct CDR3 sequences, around 21% found once; its top ten account for approximately 30%. Germline loops: CDR1 SGHRS, CDR2 YFSETQ. The CDR3 consists of 15 residues. V was pared by 3 bases and J by 3 bases, with 8 bases of the junction left unmatched. Uncontrolled infections, other autoimmune diseases, pregnancy or lactation led to exclusion of patients. Overall study results and limits: Stable hyperthyroidism was told apart from ophthalmopathy by a model built on 13 V-J features. Before onset, ophthalmopathy was predicted by the model a median approximately 6.5 months earlier. The blood repertoire included most of the expanded thyroid clonotypes above 0.001.

As regards this clonotype: The antigen remains unidentified.

Sequencing was performed on blood. The sequence was obtained from a man aged 30 to 39 with Graves' ophthalmopathy. V is TRBV5-1 and J is TRBJ1-1, with TRBD1 identical over 7 bases. CDR3 region: CASSSTGVKDTEAFF. The DNA for the CDR3 is TGCGCCAGCAGCTCTACAGGGGTAAAGGACACTGAAGCTTTCTTT.